This T cell receptor (beta chain) was identified during a study of blood T cell repertoires in COVID-19. This clone is a singleton in its sample. The V segment lost 4 bases and the J segment 5 bases; nucleotides outside the gene matches: 9. This CDR3 comprises 16 residues. The germline CDR1 and CDR2 sequences are SGHRS and YFSETQ. Using immunoSEQ multiplex PCR, the repertoire was profiled, and TCRdb retains in-frame clones only, with some absent. In the table there are approximately 300,000 clones, more than 90% of which are singletons. Sequences were obtained from PBMCs or T cells enriched from blood (not recorded which). The J gene is TRBJ2-2, the V gene TRBV5-1; TRBD1 agrees at 9 bases. The receptor was derived from a man aged 60 to 69 who had recovered from COVID-19. The CDR3 nucleotides read TGCGCCAGCAGCCCACAGGGGGCGTTGGGGACCGGGGAGCTGTTTTTT. This sequence encodes CASSPQGALGTGELFF.